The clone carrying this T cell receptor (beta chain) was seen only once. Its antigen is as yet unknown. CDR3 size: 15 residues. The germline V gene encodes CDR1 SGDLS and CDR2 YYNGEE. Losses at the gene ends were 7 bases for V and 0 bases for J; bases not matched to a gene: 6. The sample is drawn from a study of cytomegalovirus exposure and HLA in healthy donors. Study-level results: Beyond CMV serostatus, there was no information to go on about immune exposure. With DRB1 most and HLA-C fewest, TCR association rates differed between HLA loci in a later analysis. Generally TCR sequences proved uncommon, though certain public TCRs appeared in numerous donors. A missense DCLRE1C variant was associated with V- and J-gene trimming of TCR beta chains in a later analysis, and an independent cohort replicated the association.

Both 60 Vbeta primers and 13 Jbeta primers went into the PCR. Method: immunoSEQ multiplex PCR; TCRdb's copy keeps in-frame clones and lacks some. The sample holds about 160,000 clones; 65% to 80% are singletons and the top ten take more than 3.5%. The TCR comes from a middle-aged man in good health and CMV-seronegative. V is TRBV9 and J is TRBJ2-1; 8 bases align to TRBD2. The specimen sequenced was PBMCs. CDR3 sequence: CASGGGGSSYNEQFF. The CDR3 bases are TGTGCCAGCGGTGGCGGGGGGTCCTCCTACAATGAGCAGTTCTTC.